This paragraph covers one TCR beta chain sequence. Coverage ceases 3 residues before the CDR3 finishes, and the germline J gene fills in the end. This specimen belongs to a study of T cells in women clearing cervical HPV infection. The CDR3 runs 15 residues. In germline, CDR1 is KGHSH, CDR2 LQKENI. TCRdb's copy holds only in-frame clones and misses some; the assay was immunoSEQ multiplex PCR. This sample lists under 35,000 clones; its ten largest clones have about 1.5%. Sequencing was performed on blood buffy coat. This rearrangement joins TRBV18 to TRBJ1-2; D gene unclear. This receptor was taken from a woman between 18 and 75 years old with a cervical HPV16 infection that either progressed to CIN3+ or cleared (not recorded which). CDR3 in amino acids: CASSPLDLSSYDYTF. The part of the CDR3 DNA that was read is TGTGCCAGCTCACCTTTGGACTTAAGCTCCTACGAC.